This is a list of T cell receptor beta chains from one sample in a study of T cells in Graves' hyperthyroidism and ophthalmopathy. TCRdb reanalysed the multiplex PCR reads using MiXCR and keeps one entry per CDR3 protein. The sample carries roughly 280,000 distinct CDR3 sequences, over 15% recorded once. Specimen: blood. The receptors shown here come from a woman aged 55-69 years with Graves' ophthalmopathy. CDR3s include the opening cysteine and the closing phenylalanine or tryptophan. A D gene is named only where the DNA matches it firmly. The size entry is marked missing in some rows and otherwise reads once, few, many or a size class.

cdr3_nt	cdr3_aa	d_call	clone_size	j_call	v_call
TGTGCCAGCAGCTTAGTTCCGTTACAGGGTGGTGAGACCCAGTACTTC	CASSLVPLQGGETQYF	-	many	TRBJ2-5	TRBV7-2
TGCGCCAGCAATCGGGAGGGCGGTGAGCAGTTCTTC	CASNREGGEQFF	TRBD2	many	TRBJ2-1	TRBV5-1
TGCAGTGCTAGGCACACCCCGCGGAGGGCTGGGGGCTACACCTTC	CSARHTPRRAGGYTF	-	-	TRBJ1-2	TRBV20-1
TGTGCCAGCAGTGATCTTGGTCAGCCCCAGCATTTT	CASSDLGQPQHF	-	many	TRBJ1-5	TRBV2
TGTGCCAGCAGCTTACGGGGTCCTAGCGAGGAAGAGACCCAGTACTTC	CASSLRGPSEEETQYF	-	many	TRBJ2-5	TRBV7-8
TGCAGTGACAGCGGGAGGTCCTACAATGAGCAGTTCTTC	CSDSGRSYNEQFF	TRBD2	many	TRBJ2-1	TRBV20-1
TGTGCCAGCAGTTCCGGGACTAGCGGTACCGGGGAGCTGTTTTTT	CASSSGTSGTGELFF	TRBD2	many	TRBJ2-2	TRBV28
TGTGCCAGCAACTCGAAACAGGGTGGCTGGGAGACCCAGTACTTC	CASNSKQGGWETQYF	-	many	TRBJ2-5	TRBV7-9
TGTGCCACCAGCAGCGGGAGGGGGGCGGACTACGAGCAGTACTTC	CATSSGRGADYEQYF	TRBD2	many	TRBJ2-7	TRBV15
TGCGCCAGCAGCTTGGGACAGATCACCGGGGAGCTGTTTTTT	CASSLGQITGELFF	-	many	TRBJ2-2	TRBV5-1
TGTGCCAGCAGTCCCGGACGGTCCAATCAGCCCCAGCATTTT	CASSPGRSNQPQHF	-	many	TRBJ1-5	TRBV12-3/TRBV12-4
TGTGCCAGCAGACAGGGCCAGGGCTCCTACGAGCAGTACTTC	CASRQGQGSYEQYF	-	few	TRBJ2-7	TRBV7-9
TGCAGTGCTAGAGGGGGGGGCGGCGATGAGCAGTTCTTC	CSARGGGGDEQFF	-	many	TRBJ2-1	TRBV20-1
TGTGCCAGCATTTGGGACAGGGCGAGTACTGAAGCTTTCTTT	CASIWDRASTEAFF	TRBD1	many	TRBJ1-1	TRBV12-3/TRBV12-4
TGTGCCAGCACCCCTGCCGGGTCGGGTCAGCCCCAGCATTTT	CASTPAGSGQPQHF	-	many	TRBJ1-5	TRBV28
TGTGCCAGCAGTGCTACATACTACGAGCAGTACTTC	CASSATYYEQYF	-	many	TRBJ2-7	TRBV28
TGTGCCAGCAGCGCCTACGGGACAGCCAAACCGGGCAATGAGCAGTTCTTC	CASSAYGTAKPGNEQFF	TRBD1	-	TRBJ2-1	TRBV9
TGTGCCAGCAGCTCCCGGGCTGGTGGAAACACCATATATTTT	CASSSRAGGNTIYF	-	-	TRBJ1-3	TRBV13
TGTGCCAGCAGTGACCACCAAGAGACCCAGTACTTC	CASSDHQETQYF	-	many	TRBJ2-5	TRBV2
TGTGCCGGCAGCTCCGGGGGGGCGGATACGCAGTATTTT	CAGSSGGADTQYF	TRBD2	-	TRBJ2-3	TRBV7-2
TGTGCCAGCAGCCGTTTACATGAGCAGTTCTTC	CASSRLHEQFF	-	many	TRBJ2-1	TRBV7-2
TGTGCCAGCAGCTTAGCACAGGGAGGGCGCTACAATGAGCAGTTCTTC	CASSLAQGGRYNEQFF	-	-	TRBJ2-1	TRBV7-9
TGTGCCAGCCGAGGGGCAATTAACACCGGGGAGCTGTTTTTT	CASRGAINTGELFF	-	-	TRBJ2-2	TRBV12-3/TRBV12-4
TGCGCCAGCAGTCCGGAGGCCTATGGCTACACCTTC	CASSPEAYGYTF	-	-	TRBJ1-2	TRBV10-2
TGTGCCAGCAGCCTCTCCACGGCTGGGTTTTCAGGAAAACTGTTTTTT	CASSLSTAGFSGKLFF	-	many	TRBJ1-4	TRBV6-1
TGTGCCAGCCTTTCCGTAATGTCCTACGAGCAGTACTTC	CASLSVMSYEQYF	-	few	TRBJ2-7	TRBV6-1
TGTGCCAGCAGTTATGGTCTGAACTATGGCTACACCTTC	CASSYGLNYGYTF	-	many	TRBJ1-2	TRBV6-1